This T cell receptor beta chain was captured by sequencing in a study of Ad26.COV2.S vaccination and SARS-CoV-2 variants. The data were produced by immunoSEQ multiplex PCR, yet TCRdb's version contains in-frame clones alone and is incomplete. The sample consists of about 320,000 clones, 90% of them appearing once. The sample's treatment: about 20 received Ad26.COV2.S at low or high dose, single or two shots; five or six received placebo; per-sample allocation not given. Sampling was performed 63 days after the first vaccine or placebo injection. Study results and caveats: Overall T cell responses may have been underestimated by the analyses of TCR breadth and depth. Reportedly, spike-specific CD8+ and CD4+ T cell responses achieved substantial breadth once vaccination had taken place.

For this clone: The antigen is unknown. Other DNA sequences within the sample encode an identical CDR3.

This specimen was peripheral blood, taken in a trial of Ad26.COV2.S vaccine versus placebo. The sequence came from a person between 18 and 60 years old who received the Ad26.COV2.S COVID-19 vaccine or a placebo.

Here the CDR3 reads CASSEGLAGEETQYF. The CDR3, as DNA: TGTGCCAGCAGTGAAGGGCTAGCGGGGGAAGAGACCCAGTACTTC. The chain has TRBV2 and TRBJ2-5; the match to TRBD2 covers 10 bases. V gave up 1 base and J gave up 3 bases; unmatched junction bases: 2. Germline assignment: CDR1 SNHLY and CDR2 FYNNEI. This CDR3 region has 15 residues.